Sequencing of this T cell receptor beta chain was carried out in a study of blood T cells in healthy people across ages. Study findings and constraints: Age advanced and TCR beta diversity per million T cells fell, roughly linearly. The donors' CMV status was not determined, possibly confounding changes in expanded clonotypes.

The use of a sample-barcoded 5' primer and a J-beta primer mix characterized a second PCR of roughly 6 to 11 cycles. One entry per CDR3 protein, called by TCRdb with MiXCR from the 5' RACE reads. The profile shows about 2 million distinct CDR3 sequences, about 49% of them singletons. Each donor had around 9.8 milliliters of peripheral blood drawn. This clonotype was seen more than once but under ten times. Its antigen is as yet unknown. CDR1 is SGHTA and CDR2 is FQGNSA in the germline V gene. CDR3 size: 16 residues. Trimming cost V 1 base and J 6 bases, with 18 bases left between them. The clonotype originates from a woman in her thirties or forties in good health. What was sequenced was blood. The rearrangement uses TRBV7-2 and TRBJ1-2; D perhaps matches TRBD1 (5 bases). The CDR3: CASSLGGVRAHDGYTF. CDR3 in DNA: TGTGCCAGCAGCTTAGGAGGGGTCAGGGCCCACGATGGCTACACCTTC.